In this sample, the clone carrying this T cell receptor beta chain turned up many times. The CDR3 sequence is 19 residues long. The V end lost 3 bases, the J end lost 0 bases, and 21 bases lay between the germline ends. The data originate from a study of T-cell reconstitution after alpha-beta-depleted transplantation in children. Preparation of the TCRbeta library was carried out with unique molecular identifiers. TCRdb recomputed calls from the PCR reads with MiXCR, one row per CDR3 protein. The sample records fewer than 120,000 distinct CDR3 sequences, around a tenth being singletons. The TCR comes from a human donor who donated a stem cell graft to a child with acute lymphoblastic leukemia. The chain carries TRBV12-3 or TRBV12-4 and TRBJ2-1, with TRBD2 as a possible D gene (5 bases). Sequencing used PBMCs from the stem cell graft donor, obtained from the stem cell graft. The CDR3 region has the DNA TGTGCCAGCAGTTTCCCGGGGAGCGCAGCTTTGAGCTCCTACAATGAGCAGTTCTTC. This sequence encodes CASSFPGSAALSSYNEQFF.